This is a list of T cell receptor beta chains from one sample in a study of OX40 agonist ivuxolimab in advanced cancers. This table comes from immunoSEQ multiplex PCR, and its TCRdb copy is limited to in-frame clones, with some not included. The sample holds 90,000 to 150,000 clones; approximately 92% are singletons and the top ten take more than 0.45%. The material was CD4+ or CD8+ T cells sorted from blood, obtained in a trial of the OX40 agonist ivuxolimab. The receptors shown here come from an adult with an advanced solid tumor such as melanoma, head and neck, liver or kidney cancer. Each CDR3 is given with its conserved first and last residue. A D gene is named only where the DNA matches it firmly.

TRBJ2-2 TRBV4-1 TRBD1 TGCGCCAGCAGCCAAACCCCGACAGGGTCGAACACCGGGGAGCTGTTTTTT CASSQTPTGSNTGELFF
TRBJ1-1 TRBV18 NA TGTGCCAGCTCACCAAATCGGGGCCAGGACACTGAAGCTTTCTTT CASSPNRGQDTEAFF
TRBJ2-2 TRBV19 TRBD2 TGTGCCAGTAATCCCCTTGCGGGGGCCGGGGAGCTGTTTTTT CASNPLAGAGELFF
TRBJ1-2 TRBV20-1 NA TGCAGCTGGAGAGGGAATAAGGGCTACACCTTC CSWRGNKGYTF
TRBJ2-5 TRBV7-9 TRBD1 TGTGCCAGCAGCTCCCAGGGGGCCGGCGAGACCCAGTACTTC CASSSQGAGETQYF
TRBJ2-2 TRBV5-4 NA TGTGCCAGCAGCTTGAGAATTACGGACACCGGGGAGCTGTTTTTT CASSLRITDTGELFF
TRBJ1-4 TRBV6-1 NA TGTGCCAGCTCCAAGGTGGAGTTACGTGAAAAACTGTTTTTT CASSKVELREKLFF
TRBJ2-5 TRBV19 NA TGTGCCAGTAGTACCTCTCGTGAGGAGACCCAGTACTTC CASSTSREETQYF
TRBJ2-1 TRBV7-6 NA TGTGCCAGCAGCTTCACGCGGAGGGATGAGCAGTTCTTC CASSFTRRDEQFF
TRBJ1-4 TRBV29-1 NA TGCAGCGCCACAGGGAGCAATGAAAAACTGTTTTTT CSATGSNEKLFF
TRBJ2-7 TRBV28 TRBD1 TGTGCCAGCGGGGACAGGGGGCAGGCCGACCCCTACGAGCAGTACTTC CASGDRGQADPYEQYF
TRBJ1-4 TRBV6-5 NA TGTGCCAGCAGTTGGCTGGCCAGCGCAACTAATGAAAAACTGTTTTTT CASSWLASATNEKLFF
TRBJ1-1 TRBV7-9 NA TGTGCCAGCAGGGGGTCCGCGGTAGGGACTGAAGCTTTCTTT CASRGSAVGTEAFF
TRBJ2-1 TRBV21-1 NA TGTGCCAGCAGCAAAGACAGGGGCCTGTTCTTC CASSKDRGLFF
TRBJ2-3 TRBV9 NA TGTGCCAGCAGCCCTCCACCGAACGCAGATACGCAGTATTTT CASSPPPNADTQYF